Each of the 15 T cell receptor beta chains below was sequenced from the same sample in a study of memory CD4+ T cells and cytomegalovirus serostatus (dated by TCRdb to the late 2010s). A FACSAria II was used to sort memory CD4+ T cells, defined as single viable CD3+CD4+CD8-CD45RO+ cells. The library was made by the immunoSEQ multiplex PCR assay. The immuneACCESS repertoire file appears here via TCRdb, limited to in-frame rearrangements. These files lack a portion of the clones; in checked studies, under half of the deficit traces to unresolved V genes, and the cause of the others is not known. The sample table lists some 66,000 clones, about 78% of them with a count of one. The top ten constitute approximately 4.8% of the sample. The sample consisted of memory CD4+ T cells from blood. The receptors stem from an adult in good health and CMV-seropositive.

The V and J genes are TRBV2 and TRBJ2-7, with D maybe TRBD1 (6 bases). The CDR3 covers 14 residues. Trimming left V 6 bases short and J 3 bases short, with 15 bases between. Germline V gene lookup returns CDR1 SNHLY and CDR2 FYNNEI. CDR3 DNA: TGTGCCAGCAGGTATGACAGGAACAACTACGAGCAGTACTTC. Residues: CASRYDRNNYEQYF.

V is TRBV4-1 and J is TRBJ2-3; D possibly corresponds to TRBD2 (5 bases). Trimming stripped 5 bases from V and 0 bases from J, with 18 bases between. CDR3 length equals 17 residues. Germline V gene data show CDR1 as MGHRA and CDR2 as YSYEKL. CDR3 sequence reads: CASSIQPTAASTDTQYF. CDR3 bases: TGCGCCAGCAGCATCCAACCTACAGCGGCGAGCACAGATACGCAGTATTTT.

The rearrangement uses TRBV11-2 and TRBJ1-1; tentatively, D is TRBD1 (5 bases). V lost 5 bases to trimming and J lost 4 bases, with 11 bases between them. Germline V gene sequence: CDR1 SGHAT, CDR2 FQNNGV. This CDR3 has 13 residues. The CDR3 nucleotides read TGTGCCAGCAGCCCCATGAGGGGCACTGAAGCTTTCTTT. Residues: CASSPMRGTEAFF.

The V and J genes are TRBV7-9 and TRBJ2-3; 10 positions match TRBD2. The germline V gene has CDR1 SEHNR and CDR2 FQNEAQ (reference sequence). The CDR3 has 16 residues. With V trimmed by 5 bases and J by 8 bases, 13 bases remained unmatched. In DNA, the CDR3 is TGTGCCAGCAGCCTGGGGCTAGCGGGAGTAGCCGGTACGCAGTATTTT. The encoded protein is CASSLGLAGVAGTQYF.

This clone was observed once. CDR3 residues: CATQGGSSYNEQFF. The CDR3 bases are TGTGCCACCCAGGGTGGTAGCTCCTACAATGAGCAGTTCTTC. The V gene is TRBV15, the J gene TRBJ2-1, with D tentatively TRBD1 (5 bases). In germline, CDR1 is LNHNV, CDR2 YYDKDF (reference sequence). The CDR3 covers 14 residues. V shed 8 bases and J shed 0 bases, with 11 bases lying between them.

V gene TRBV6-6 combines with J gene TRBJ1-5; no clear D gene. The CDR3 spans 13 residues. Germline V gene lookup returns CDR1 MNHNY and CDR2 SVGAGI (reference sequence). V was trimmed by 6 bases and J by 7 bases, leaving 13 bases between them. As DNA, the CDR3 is TGTGCCAGCAGGCCGGGATTTAAACAGCCCCAGCATTTT. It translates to CASRPGFKQPQHF.

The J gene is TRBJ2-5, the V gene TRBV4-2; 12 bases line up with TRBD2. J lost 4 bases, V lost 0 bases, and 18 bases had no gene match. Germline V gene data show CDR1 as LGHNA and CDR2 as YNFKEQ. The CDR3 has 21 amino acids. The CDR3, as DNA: TGTGCCAGCAGCCAAGACTACTCCGGTGGACTAGCGGGACAGGCAAGAGAGACCCAGTACTTC. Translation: CASSQDYSGGLAGQARETQYF.

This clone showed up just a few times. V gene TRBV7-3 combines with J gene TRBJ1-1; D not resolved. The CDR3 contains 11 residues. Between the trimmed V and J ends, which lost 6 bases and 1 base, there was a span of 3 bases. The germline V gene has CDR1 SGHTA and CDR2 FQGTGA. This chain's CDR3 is CASSGNTEAFF. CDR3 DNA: TGTGCCAGCAGTGGGAACACTGAAGCTTTCTTT.

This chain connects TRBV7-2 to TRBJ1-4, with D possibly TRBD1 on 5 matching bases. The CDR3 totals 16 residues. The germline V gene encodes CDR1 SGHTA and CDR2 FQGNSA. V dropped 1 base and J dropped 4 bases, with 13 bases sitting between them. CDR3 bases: TGTGCCAGCAGCTTAGGGGGAAGGGGAAATAATGAAAAACTGTTTTTT. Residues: CASSLGGRGNNEKLFF.

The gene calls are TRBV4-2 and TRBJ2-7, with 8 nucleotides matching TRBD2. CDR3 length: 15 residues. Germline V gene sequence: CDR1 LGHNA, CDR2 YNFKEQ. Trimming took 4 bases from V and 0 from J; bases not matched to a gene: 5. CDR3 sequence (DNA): TGTGCCAGCAGCCTCGGGGGGGCTGGCTCCTACGAGCAGTACTTC. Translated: CASSLGGAGSYEQYF.

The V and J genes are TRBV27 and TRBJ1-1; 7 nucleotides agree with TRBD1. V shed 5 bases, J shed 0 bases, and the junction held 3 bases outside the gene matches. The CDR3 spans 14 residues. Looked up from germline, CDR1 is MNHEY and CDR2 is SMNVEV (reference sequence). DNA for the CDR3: TGTGCCAGCAGTCTGGACAGGTTGAACACTGAAGCTTTCTTT. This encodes CASSLDRLNTEAFF.

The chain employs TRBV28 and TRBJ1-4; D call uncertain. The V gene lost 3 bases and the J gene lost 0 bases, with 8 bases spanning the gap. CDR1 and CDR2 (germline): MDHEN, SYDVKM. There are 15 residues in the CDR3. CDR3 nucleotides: TGTGCCAGCAGTTTTAGGGTCCCAACTAATGAAAAACTGTTTTTT. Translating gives CASSFRVPTNEKLFF.

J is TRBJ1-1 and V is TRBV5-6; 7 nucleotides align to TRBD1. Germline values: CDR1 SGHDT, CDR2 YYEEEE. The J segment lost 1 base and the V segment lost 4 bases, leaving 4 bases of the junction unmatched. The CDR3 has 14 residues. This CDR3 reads CASSTWDRNTEAFF. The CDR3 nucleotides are TGTGCCAGCAGCACGTGGGACAGGAACACTGAAGCTTTCTTT.

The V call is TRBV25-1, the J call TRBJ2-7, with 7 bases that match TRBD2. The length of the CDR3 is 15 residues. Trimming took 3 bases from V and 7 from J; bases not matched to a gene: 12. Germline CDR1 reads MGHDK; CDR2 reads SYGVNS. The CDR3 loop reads CASSDPRRGSWEQYF. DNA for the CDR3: TGTGCCAGCAGTGATCCCAGGCGGGGGTCTTGGGAGCAGTACTTC.

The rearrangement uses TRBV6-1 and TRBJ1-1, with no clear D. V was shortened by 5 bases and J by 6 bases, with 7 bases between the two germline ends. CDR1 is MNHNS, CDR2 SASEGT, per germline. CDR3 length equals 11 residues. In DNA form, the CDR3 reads TGTGCCAGCAGTCGAAGGTCTGAAGCTTTCTTT. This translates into CASSRRSEAFF.